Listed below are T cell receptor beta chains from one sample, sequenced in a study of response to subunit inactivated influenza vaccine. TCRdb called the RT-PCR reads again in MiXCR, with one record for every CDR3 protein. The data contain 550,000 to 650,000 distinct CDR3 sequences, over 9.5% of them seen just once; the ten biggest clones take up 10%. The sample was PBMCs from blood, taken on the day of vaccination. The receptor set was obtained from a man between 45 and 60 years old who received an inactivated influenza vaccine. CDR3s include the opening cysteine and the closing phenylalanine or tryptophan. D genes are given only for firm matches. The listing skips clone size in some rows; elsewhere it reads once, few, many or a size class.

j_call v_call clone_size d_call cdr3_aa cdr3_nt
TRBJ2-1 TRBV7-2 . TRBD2 CASSFGLAGDEQFF TGTGCCAGCAGCTTCGGACTAGCGGGAGACGAGCAGTTCTTC
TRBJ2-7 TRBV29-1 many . CSSGEFDGEQYF TGCAGCTCGGGGGAGTTCGACGGCGAGCAGTACTTC
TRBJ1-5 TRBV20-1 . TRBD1 CSARRGQHNQPQHF TGCAGTGCTCGAAGGGGACAGCACAATCAGCCCCAGCATTTT
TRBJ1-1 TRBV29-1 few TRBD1 CSVVGQEAEAFF TGCAGCGTGGTGGGACAGGAGGCTGAAGCTTTCTTT
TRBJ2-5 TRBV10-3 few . CAISDPKFGSRQETQYF TGTGCCATCAGTGATCCGAAATTTGGATCCAGACAAGAGACCCAGTACTTC
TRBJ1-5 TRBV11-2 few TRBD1 CASSLQPGGRQPQHF TGTGCCAGCAGCTTACAGCCAGGGGGACGTCAGCCCCAGCATTTT
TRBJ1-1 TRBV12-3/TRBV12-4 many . CASSLGNNAEAFF TGTGCCAGCAGTTTGGGCAATAATGCTGAAGCTTTCTTT
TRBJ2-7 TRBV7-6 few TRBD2 CASSLFGGGAYEQYF TGTGCCAGCAGCTTATTCGGCGGGGGGGCCTACGAGCAGTACTTC
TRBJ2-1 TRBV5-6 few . CASSLFGGYNEQFF TGTGCCAGCAGCCTCTTTGGCGGTTACAATGAGCAGTTCTTC
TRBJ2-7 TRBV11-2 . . CASSPRWEQYF TGTGCCAGCAGCCCCCGGTGGGAGCAGTACTTC
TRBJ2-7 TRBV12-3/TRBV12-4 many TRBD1 CASRPTGGTYEQYF TGTGCCAGCAGGCCAACAGGGGGCACCTACGAGCAGTACTTC
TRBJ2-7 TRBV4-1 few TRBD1 CASSQFEEGASEQYF TGCGCCAGCAGCCAATTCGAAGAGGGGGCGAGTGAGCAGTACTTC
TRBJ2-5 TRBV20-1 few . CSARTVAFTQYF TGCAGTGCAAGGACGGTGGCCTTTACCCAGTACTTC
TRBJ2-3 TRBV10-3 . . CAISVNRADTQYF TGTGCCATCAGTGTTAACAGGGCAGATACGCAGTATTTT
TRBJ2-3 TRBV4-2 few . CASRWGRGFEDTQYF TGTGCCAGCCGATGGGGGCGGGGTTTCGAAGATACGCAGTATTTT
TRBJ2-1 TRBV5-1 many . CASSLAGVDEQFF TGCGCCAGCAGCTTGGCAGGGGTCGATGAGCAGTTCTTC
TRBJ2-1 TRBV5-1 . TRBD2 CASSLEGLAGLFYNEQFF TGCGCCAGCAGCTTGGAGGGACTAGCGGGCTTGTTCTACAATGAGCAGTTCTTC
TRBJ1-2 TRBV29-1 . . CSVAGGGYTF TGCAGCGTTGCGGGGGGCGGTTACACCTTC
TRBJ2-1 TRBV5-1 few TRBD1 CASTPRDSSYNEQFF TGCGCCAGCACCCCAAGGGACAGCTCCTACAATGAGCAGTTCTTC
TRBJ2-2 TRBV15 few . CATSRGTVNTGELFF TGTGCCACCAGCAGAGGGACGGTGAACACCGGGGAGCTGTTTTTT
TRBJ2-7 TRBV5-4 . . CASSSNPGLSTYEQYF TGTGCCAGCAGCTCCAATCCGGGACTCTCGACCTACGAGCAGTACTTC
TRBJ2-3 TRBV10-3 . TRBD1 CAISTGTGSSTDTQYF TGTGCCATCAGTACCGGGACAGGGAGTAGCACAGATACGCAGTATTTT
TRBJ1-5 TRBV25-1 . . CASSAGANQPQHF TGTGCCAGCTCCGCTGGGGCCAATCAGCCCCAGCATTTT
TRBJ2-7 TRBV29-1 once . CSAFQTGTYEQYF TGCAGCGCCTTCCAAACAGGGACCTACGAGCAGTACTTC
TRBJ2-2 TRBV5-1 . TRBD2 CASSPGGLFTGELFF TGCGCCAGCAGCCCGGGGGGGCTCTTTACCGGGGAGCTGTTTTTT
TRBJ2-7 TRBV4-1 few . CASSLQGSHEQYF TGCGCCAGCAGCCTACAGGGTTCCCACGAGCAGTACTTC
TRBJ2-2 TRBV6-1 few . CASTLDPRRTGELFF TGTGCCAGCACCCTCGACCCCCGGAGGACCGGGGAGCTGTTTTTT
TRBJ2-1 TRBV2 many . CASRRGGTYNEQFF TGTGCCAGCAGAAGGGGGGGGACCTACAATGAGCAGTTCTTC
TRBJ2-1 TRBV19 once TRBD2 CASSRTGRAPYNEQFF TGTGCCAGTAGCCGAACCGGGAGGGCCCCCTACAATGAGCAGTTCTTC
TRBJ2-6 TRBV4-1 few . CASSSRYFIAGANVLTF TGCGCCAGCAGCTCGCGCTACTTCATAGCTGGGGCCAACGTCCTGACTTTC